Presented here are 19 T cell receptor beta chains from one specimen sequenced in a study of T cells in localized non-small cell lung cancer. Sequencing was performed with immunoSEQ multiplex PCR; in TCRdb, only in-frame clones are kept and a portion is missing. This sample yields over 8,500 clones, of which roughly 84% are seen a single time; 7.5% to 10% belongs to the top ten. The sample here was peripheral blood, taken before any cancer treatment. These receptor sequences come from a male donor at least 60 years old with stage III lung adenocarcinoma.

This clone was observed a handful of times. The V call is TRBV5-4, the J call TRBJ1-1; 7 nucleotides align to TRBD1. J was trimmed by 1 base and V by 2 bases; bases with no gene match: 2. This CDR3 spans 14 amino acids. Germline V CDR1 and CDR2: SGHNT, YYREEE (reference sequence). Here the CDR3 reads CASSLRGRNTEAFF. The CDR3 region has the DNA TGTGCCAGCAGCTTAAGGGGGCGGAACACTGAAGCTTTCTTT. Drawing the rest from reference TRBV5-4 and TRBJ1-1, the complete variable domain is ETGVTQSPTHLIKTRGQQVTLRCSSQSGHNTVSWYQQALGQGPQFIFQYYREEENGRGNFPPRFSGLQFPNYSSELNVNALELDDSALYLCASSLRGRNTEAFFGQGTRLTVV.

This sequence joins TRBV28 and TRBJ2-2; D may be TRBD2 (5 bases). Per germline, CDR1 MDHEN and CDR2 SYDVKM. The CDR3 spans 16 residues. The ends were cut back, 2 bases at V and 1 base at J, with 11 bases in the middle. The CDR3 here is CASSLISAGNTGELFF. The DNA for the CDR3 is TGTGCCAGCAGTTTAATTTCGGCGGGGAACACCGGGGAGCTGTTTTTT.

This clone was counted a single time. The CDR3 reads CASSFRPASGELFF. The CDR3 DNA is TGTGCCAGCAGCTTCCGTCCAGCCTCCGGGGAGCTGTTTTTT. This sequence joins TRBV7-3 and TRBJ2-2; no firm D call. V lost 3 bases and J 6 bases, leaving 11 bases between the germline ends. CDR1 is SGHTA and CDR2 is FQGTGA in the germline V gene. CDR3 length: 14 amino acids.

This chain uses TRBV4-2 with TRBJ1-4; D is perhaps TRBD1 (6 bases). The CDR3 runs 15 residues. Germline CDR1 reads LGHNA; CDR2 reads YNFKEQ. V dropped 4 bases and J dropped 4 bases, with 13 bases sitting between them. Here the CDR3 DNA reads TGTGCCAGCAGCCCACGACAGGTTGATAATGAAAAACTGTTTTTT. Encoded protein: CASSPRQVDNEKLFF.

The chain's CDR3 is CASSLVGLDTDTQYF. DNA of the CDR3: TGTGCCAGCAGCTTAGTAGGACTAGATACAGATACGCAGTATTTT. The V call is TRBV11-2, the J call TRBJ2-3; 7 nucleotides agree with TRBD2. Germline V gene data show CDR1 as SGHAT and CDR2 as FQNNGV. V gave up 1 base and J gave up 3 bases; unmatched junction bases: 4. This CDR3 is 15 amino acids long.

The V and J genes are TRBV19 and TRBJ2-1; D may be TRBD2 (7 bases). The CDR3 extends over 15 amino acids. The V and J ends lost 3 bases and 4 bases respectively, with 13 bases between them. Germline-derived CDR1 and CDR2 are LNHDA and SQIVND (reference sequence). This CDR3 reads CASSIGGRAYNEQFF. DNA for the CDR3: TGTGCCAGTAGTATCGGGGGGCGAGCTTACAATGAGCAGTTCTTC.

The chain links TRBV7-2 to TRBJ2-2; either TRBD1 or TRBD2 may fit D (5 bases each). V lost 6 bases to trimming and J lost 10 bases, with 18 bases between them. Per the germline V gene, CDR1 is SGHTA and CDR2 is FQGNSA. This CDR3 contains 14 residues. CDR3: CASSSFPGPSELFF. The CDR3, as DNA: TGTGCCAGCAGTTCTTTCCCGGGGCCCTCGGAGCTGTTTTTT.

The V gene is TRBV19, the J gene TRBJ2-3; 7 nucleotides align to TRBD1. The trim removed 5 bases at V and 1 base at J, leaving 0 bases unmatched. This CDR3 has 13 residues. Germline V gene sequence: CDR1 LNHDA, CDR2 SQIVND (reference sequence). The CDR3 DNA reads TGTGCCAGTAGTGACAGGGGCACAGATACGCAGTATTTT. It encodes CASSDRGTDTQYF. Full variable domain (missing parts from reference TRBV19 and TRBJ2-3): DGGITQSPKYLFRKEGQNVTLSCEQNLNHDAMYWYRQDPGQGLRLIYYSQIVNDFQKGDIAEGYSVSREKKESFPLTVTSAQKNPTAFYLCASSDRGTDTQYFGPGTRLTVL.

This chain links TRBV7-9 with TRBJ2-5; 9 bases are a match to TRBD1. The CDR3 has 16 amino acids. J was trimmed by 1 base and V by 3 bases; bases with no gene match: 6. In germline, CDR1 is SEHNR, CDR2 FQNEAQ (reference sequence). The DNA of the CDR3 is TGTGCCAGCAGCTTCGGCACAGGGGGCCTCCAAGAGACCCAGTACTTC. Translating gives CASSFGTGGLQETQYF.

The gene calls are TRBV9 and TRBJ2-1; maybe TRBD1 (6 bases). Trimming stripped 1 base from V and 9 bases from J, with 17 bases between. The germline V gene encodes CDR1 SGDLS and CDR2 YYNGEE. CDR3 size: 15 residues. The CDR3 bases are TGTGCCAGCAGCGTAAACTGGGACACCACCGCTGAGCAGTTCTTC. Translated, it gives CASSVNWDTTAEQFF.

This clone turned up a few times. V gene TRBV29-1 combines with J gene TRBJ2-7, with 8 bases lining up with TRBD1. The V and J ends lost 6 bases and 5 bases, in that order; junction bases with no gene match: 3. Germline V gene lookup returns CDR1 SQVTM and CDR2 ANQGSEA. This CDR3 is built from 11 residues. The CDR3 loop reads CSVGQGDEQYF. The CDR3 region has the DNA TGCAGCGTAGGACAGGGCGACGAGCAGTACTTC.

This chain uses TRBV4-2 with TRBJ2-3; a weak D match, TRBD2 (5 bases). This CDR3 spans 16 amino acids. Trimming removed 0 bases at V and 3 bases at J, with 13 bases between. Germline V gene lookup returns CDR1 LGHNA and CDR2 YNFKEQ. The CDR3 protein is CASSQETESGTDTQYF. CDR3 DNA sequence: TGTGCCAGCAGCCAAGAAACAGAATCGGGGACAGATACGCAGTATTTT.

The gene calls are TRBV6-5 and TRBJ1-2; D is unclear. Trimming pared 0 bases from V and 4 bases from J, leaving 6 bases between. The CDR3 has 13 amino acids. Germline loops: CDR1 MNHEY, CDR2 SVGAGI. The CDR3 bases are TGTGCCAGCAGTTACTCGGCCAGCTATGGCTACACCTTC. Its translation: CASSYSASYGYTF.

This rearrangement joins TRBV9 to TRBJ2-6; D might be TRBD1 (6 bases). This CDR3 has 13 amino acids. The germline V gene encodes CDR1 SGDLS and CDR2 YYNGEE. V was trimmed by 7 bases and J by 1 base, leaving 6 bases between them. The CDR3 bases are TGTGCCAGCGGGACATCTGGGGCCAACGTCCTGACTTTC. This gives the protein CASGTSGANVLTF.

The rearrangement joins TRBV6-5 to TRBJ1-4; D ambiguous. This CDR3 has 14 residues. Trimming left V 5 bases short and J 6 bases short, with 13 bases between. CDR1 and CDR2 from the germline V gene are MNHEY and SVGAGI. The CDR3 region is CASSISGGDEKLFF. The CDR3, as DNA: TGTGCCAGCAGTATCAGCGGAGGTGATGAAAAACTGTTTTTT.

The rearrangement links TRBV9 to TRBJ2-2, with D possibly being TRBD2 (5 bases). V was shortened by 0 bases and J by 4 bases, with 7 bases between the two germline ends. Germline V gives CDR1 SGDLS, CDR2 YYNGEE. The CDR3 length is 14 residues. The chain's CDR3 is CASSVAGSTGELFF. In nucleotides, the CDR3 is TGTGCCAGCAGCGTAGCTGGGAGCACCGGGGAGCTGTTTTTT.

The rearrangement links TRBV6-5 to TRBJ1-1, with TRBD1 identical over 7 bases. Unmatched junction bases numbered 12, after V lost 8 bases and J lost 3 bases. CDR3 size: 15 residues. Germline CDR1 reads MNHEY; CDR2 reads SVGAGI. CDR3 protein: CASGKQGMTDTEAFF. DNA for the CDR3: TGTGCCAGCGGGAAACAGGGGATGACGGACACTGAAGCTTTCTTT.

The CDR3 bases are TGCGCCAGCAGCCGTTACGGTGCTTCCGAGCAGTACTTC. Translation gives CASSRYGASEQYF. This chain connects TRBV5-1 to TRBJ2-7; D is unresolved. Per germline, CDR1 SGHRS and CDR2 YFSETQ. V was pared by 4 bases and J by 6 bases, with 14 bases between. The CDR3 covers 13 residues.

V and J are TRBV29-1 and TRBJ2-5; D uncertain. The CDR3 is 12 residues long. Germline CDR1 and CDR2: SQVTM and ANQGSEA. The V gene lost 4 bases and the J gene lost 2 bases, with 8 bases spanning the gap. CDR3: CSVGPTQETQYF. CDR3 sequence (DNA): TGCAGCGTTGGTCCGACACAAGAGACCCAGTACTTC.